This T cell receptor (beta chain) was obtained from a study of tumor-infiltrating lymphocytes in primary liver carcinoma. Points on this clonotype: An end of the junction differs from the germline gene, which may be a read error.

Scientists recovered RNA and DNA together from approximately 20-30 mg of unsorted bulk tissue. Patients diagnosed with primary liver carcinoma received treatment through surgical resection. More than 80% viable tumor cells made up every tumor sample. TCR beta cDNA was prepared out of roughly 450 ng total RNA by means of a constant-region primer. Three nested multiplex PCR rounds of slightly modified ARM-PCR generated TCR beta libraries. A C-beta reverse primer was combined with TRBV1-TRBV30 forward primers in the first two PCR rounds, and each round had approximately 9 cycles. Via MiXCR, TCRdb re-called the multiplex PCR reads, giving one row per CDR3 protein. The repertoire holds tens of thousands of distinct CDR3 sequences, over 55% seen once, with around 15% in the top ten. The CDR3 extends over 13 amino acids. The germline gives CDR1 SQVTM, CDR2 ANQGSEA.

This sequence originates from an older woman with primary liver carcinoma and hepatitis B virus infection. Sequencing was performed on liver tumor tissue from sampling region 4. Stated subset: tumor region T4, right-lateral pole. This chain connects TRBV29-1 to TRBJ2-3; TRBD1 might be the D (6 bases). CDR3 DNA sequence: TGCAGCACCGAAGGGGGTCGCACAGATACGCAGTGTTTT. It specifies CSTEGGRTDTQCF.